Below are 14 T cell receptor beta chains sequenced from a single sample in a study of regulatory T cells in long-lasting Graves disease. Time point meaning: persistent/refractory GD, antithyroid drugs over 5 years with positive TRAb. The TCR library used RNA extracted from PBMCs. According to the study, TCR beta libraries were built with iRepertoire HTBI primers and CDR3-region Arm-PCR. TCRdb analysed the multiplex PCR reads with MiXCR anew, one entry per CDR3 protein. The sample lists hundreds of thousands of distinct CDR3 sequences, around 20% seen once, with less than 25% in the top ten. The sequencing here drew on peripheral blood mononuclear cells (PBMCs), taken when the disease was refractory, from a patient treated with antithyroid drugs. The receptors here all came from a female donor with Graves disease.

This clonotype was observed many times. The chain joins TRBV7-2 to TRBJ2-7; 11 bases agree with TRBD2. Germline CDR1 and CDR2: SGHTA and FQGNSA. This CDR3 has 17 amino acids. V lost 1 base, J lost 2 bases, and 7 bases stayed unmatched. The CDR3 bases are TGTGCCAGCAGCTTAGTGGGACTAGCGGATAGTCCCTACGAGCAGTACTTC. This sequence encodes CASSLVGLADSPYEQYF.

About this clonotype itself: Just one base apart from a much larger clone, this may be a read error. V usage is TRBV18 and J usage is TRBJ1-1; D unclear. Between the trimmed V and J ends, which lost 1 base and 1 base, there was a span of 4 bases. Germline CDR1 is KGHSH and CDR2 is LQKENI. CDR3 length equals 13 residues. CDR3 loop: CASSPLQNTEAFF. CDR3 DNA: TGTGCCAGCTCACCACTACAGAACACTGAAGCTTTCTTT.

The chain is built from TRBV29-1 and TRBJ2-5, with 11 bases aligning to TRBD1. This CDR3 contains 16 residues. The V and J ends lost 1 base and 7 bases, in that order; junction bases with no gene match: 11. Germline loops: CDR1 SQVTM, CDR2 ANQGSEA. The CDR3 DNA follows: TGCAGCGTTGAAGGGGGTCCAGGGACAGGGGGTCGGACCCAGTACTTC. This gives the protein CSVEGGPGTGGRTQYF.

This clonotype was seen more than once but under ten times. The CDR3, as DNA: TGCGCCAGCAGTGTCAAGGGGACCGGGGAGCTGTTTTTT. This translates into CASSVKGTGELFF. The V call is TRBV10-2, the J call TRBJ2-2; tentatively, D is TRBD1 (5 bases). Trimming pared 4 bases from V and 5 bases from J, leaving 8 bases between. Germline V gene sequence: CDR1 WSHSY, CDR2 SAAADI. The CDR3 has 13 amino acids.

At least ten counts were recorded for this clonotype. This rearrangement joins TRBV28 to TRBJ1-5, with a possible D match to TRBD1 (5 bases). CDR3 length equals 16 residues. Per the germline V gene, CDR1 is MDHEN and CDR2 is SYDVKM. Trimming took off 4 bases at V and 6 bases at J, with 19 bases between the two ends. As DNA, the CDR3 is TGTGCCAGCAGTTCCCGGGGGTGGGGGAGAAGTCAGCCCCAGCATTTT. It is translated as CASSSRGWGRSQPQHF.

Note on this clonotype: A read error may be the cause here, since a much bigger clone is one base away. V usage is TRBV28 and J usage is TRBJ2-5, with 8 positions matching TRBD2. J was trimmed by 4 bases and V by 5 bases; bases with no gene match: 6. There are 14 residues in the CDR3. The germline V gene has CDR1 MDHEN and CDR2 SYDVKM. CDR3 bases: TGTGCCAGCAGTATAGGAGCGGGAGCAGAGACCCAGTACTTC. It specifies CASSIGAGAETQYF.

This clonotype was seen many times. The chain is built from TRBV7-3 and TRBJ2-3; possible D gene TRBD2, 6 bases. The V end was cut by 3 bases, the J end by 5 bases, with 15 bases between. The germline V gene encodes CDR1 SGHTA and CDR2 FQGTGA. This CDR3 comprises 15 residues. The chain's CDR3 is CASSLGPQRVDTQYF. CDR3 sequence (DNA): TGTGCCAGCAGCTTGGGACCTCAGCGGGTAGATACGCAGTATTTT.

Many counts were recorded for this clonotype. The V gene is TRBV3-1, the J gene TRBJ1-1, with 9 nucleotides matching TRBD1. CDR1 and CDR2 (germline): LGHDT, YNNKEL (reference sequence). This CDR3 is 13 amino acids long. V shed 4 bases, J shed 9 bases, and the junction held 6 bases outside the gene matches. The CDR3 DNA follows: TGTGCCAGCAGCCGACAGGGGGGTCCTAAAGCTTTCTTT. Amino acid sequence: CASSRQGGPKAFF.

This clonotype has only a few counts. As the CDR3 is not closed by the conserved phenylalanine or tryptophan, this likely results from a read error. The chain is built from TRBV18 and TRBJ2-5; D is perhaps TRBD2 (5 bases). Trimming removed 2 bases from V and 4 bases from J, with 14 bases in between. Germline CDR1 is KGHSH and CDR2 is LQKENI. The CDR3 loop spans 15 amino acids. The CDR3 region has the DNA TGTGCCAGCTCACCAGACCCGGGCGGGCCAGAGACCCAGTACTCC. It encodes CASSPDPGGPETQYS.

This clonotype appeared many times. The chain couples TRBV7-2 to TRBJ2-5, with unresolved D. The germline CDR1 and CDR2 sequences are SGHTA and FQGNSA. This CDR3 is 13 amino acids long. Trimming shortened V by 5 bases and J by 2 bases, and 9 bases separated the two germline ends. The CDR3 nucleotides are TGTGCCAGCAGCCGAGCTCCGCAAGAGACCCAGTACTTC. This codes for CASSRAPQETQYF. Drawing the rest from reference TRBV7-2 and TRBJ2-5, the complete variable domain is GAGVSQSPSNKVTEKGKDVELRCDPISGHTALYWYRQSLGQGLEFLIYFQGNSAPDKSGLPSDRFSAERTGGSVSTLTIQRTQQEDSAVYLCASSRAPQETQYFGPGTRLLVL.

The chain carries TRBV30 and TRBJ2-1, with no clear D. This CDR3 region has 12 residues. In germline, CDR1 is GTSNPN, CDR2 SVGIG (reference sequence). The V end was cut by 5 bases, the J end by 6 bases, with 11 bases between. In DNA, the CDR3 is TGTGCCTGGGGATCCACGCGCAATGAGCAGTTCTTC. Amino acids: CAWGSTRNEQFF.

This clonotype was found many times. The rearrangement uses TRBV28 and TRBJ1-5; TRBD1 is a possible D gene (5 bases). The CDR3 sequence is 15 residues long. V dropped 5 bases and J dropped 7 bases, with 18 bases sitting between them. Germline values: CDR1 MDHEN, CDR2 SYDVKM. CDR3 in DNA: TGTGCCAGCAGTCCAACTGGGGGGACGGGGCAGCCCCAGCATTTT. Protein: CASSPTGGTGQPQHF.

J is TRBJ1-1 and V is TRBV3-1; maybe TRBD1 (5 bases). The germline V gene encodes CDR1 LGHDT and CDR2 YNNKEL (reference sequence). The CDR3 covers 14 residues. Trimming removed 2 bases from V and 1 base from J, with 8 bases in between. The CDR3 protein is CASSQWGGNTEAFF. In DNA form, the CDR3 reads TGTGCCAGCAGCCAATGGGGGGGGAACACTGAAGCTTTCTTT.

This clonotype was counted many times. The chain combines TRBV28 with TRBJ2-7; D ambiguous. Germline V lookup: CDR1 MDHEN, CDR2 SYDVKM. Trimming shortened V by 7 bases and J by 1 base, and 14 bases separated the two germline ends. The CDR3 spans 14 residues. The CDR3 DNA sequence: TGTGCCAGCAAAAAGGCAGTAAAATCCTACGAGCAGTACTTC. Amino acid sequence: CASKKAVKSYEQYF.